This T cell receptor (beta chain) was captured by sequencing in a study of cytomegalovirus exposure and HLA in healthy donors. The table came from immunoSEQ multiplex PCR; TCRdb's copy has only in-frame clones and leaves some out. The sample includes more than 120,000 clones, around 90% of them seen just once. Note on this clone: Its antigen is not known.

The CDR3 extends over 17 amino acids. V was shortened by 1 base and J by 3 bases, with 18 bases between the two germline ends. The germline V gene encodes CDR1 MGHRA and CDR2 YSYEKL. Whole-study findings and limits: Listed as cytomegalovirus-associated were 150 to 200 TCR beta chains. It was reported that the classifier diagnosed cytomegalovirus status with high specificity and sensitivity in both the original and validation cohorts. The tendency of first-cohort TCR clusters to co-occur in the roughly 120 validation repertoires was the finding of a later analysis. Most sequenced TCRs were rare (though some public TCRs occurred in many donors).

The sample taken for sequencing was PBMCs. This sequence was found in a young man in good health and CMV-seropositive. V usage is TRBV4-1 and J usage is TRBJ1-1, with TRBD1 as a possible D gene (6 bases). The CDR3 DNA sequence: TGCGCCAGCAGCCAAGGGCCCGTGACAGGTCCGGACACTGAAGCTTTCTTT. Translation: CASSQGPVTGPDTEAFF.